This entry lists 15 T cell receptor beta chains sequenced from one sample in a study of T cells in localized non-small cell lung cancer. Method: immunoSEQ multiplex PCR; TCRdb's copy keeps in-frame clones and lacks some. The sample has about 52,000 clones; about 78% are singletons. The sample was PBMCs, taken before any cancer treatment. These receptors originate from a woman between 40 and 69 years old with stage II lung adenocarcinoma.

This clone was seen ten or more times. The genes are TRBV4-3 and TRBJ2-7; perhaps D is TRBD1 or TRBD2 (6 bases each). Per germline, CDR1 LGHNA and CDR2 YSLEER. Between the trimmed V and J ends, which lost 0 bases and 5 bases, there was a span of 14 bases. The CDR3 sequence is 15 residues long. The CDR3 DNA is TGCGCCAGCAGCCAAGAGGGGGGCAGGGAGGACGAGCAGTACTTC. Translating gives CASSQEGGREDEQYF.

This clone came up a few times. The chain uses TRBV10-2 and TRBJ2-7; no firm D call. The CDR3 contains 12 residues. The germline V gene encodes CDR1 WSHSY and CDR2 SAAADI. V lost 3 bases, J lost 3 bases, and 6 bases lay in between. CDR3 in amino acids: CASSDRFYEQYF. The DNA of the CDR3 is TGCGCCAGCAGTGACAGATTCTACGAGCAGTACTTC.

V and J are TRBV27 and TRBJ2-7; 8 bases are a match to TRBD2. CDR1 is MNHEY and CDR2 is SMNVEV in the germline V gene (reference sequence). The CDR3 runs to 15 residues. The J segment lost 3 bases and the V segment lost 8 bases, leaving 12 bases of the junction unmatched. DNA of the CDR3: TGTGCCAGCGCCTCCTTGGCGGGAGGTTTCTACGAGCAGTACTTC. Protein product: CASASLAGGFYEQYF.

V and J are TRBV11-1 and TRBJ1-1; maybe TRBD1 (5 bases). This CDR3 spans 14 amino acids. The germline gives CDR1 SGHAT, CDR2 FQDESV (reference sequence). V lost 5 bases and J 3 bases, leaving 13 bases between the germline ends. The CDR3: CASSGLQGDTEAFF. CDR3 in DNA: TGTGCCAGCAGCGGTCTCCAGGGTGACACTGAAGCTTTCTTT.

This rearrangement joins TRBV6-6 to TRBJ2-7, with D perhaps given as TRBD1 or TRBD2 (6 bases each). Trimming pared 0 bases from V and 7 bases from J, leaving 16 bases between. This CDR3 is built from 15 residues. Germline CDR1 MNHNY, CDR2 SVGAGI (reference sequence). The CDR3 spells CASSYSGGRGREQYF. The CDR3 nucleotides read TGTGCCAGCAGTTACTCTGGGGGGCGCGGGCGGGAGCAGTACTTC.

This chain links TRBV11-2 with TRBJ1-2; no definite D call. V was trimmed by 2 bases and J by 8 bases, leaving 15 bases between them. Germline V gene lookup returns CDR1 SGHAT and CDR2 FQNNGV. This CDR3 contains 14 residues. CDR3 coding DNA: TGTGCCAGCAGCTTAAACTCCTGGAATGGGGGCTACACCTTC. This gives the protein CASSLNSWNGGYTF.

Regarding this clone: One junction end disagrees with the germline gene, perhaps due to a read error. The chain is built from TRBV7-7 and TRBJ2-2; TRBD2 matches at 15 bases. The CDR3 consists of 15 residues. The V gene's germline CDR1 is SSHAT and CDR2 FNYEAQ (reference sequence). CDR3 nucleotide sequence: TGTGCTAGCAGGGGACTAGCGGGGGGCACCGGGGAGCTGTTTTTT. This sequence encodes CASRGLAGGTGELFF.

CDR3 sequence (DNA): TGTGCCAGCAGCATAAGGGGGAGCTCTGGAAACACCATATATTTT. Its protein is CASSIRGSSGNTIYF. The chain links TRBV6-5 to TRBJ1-3; maybe TRBD1 (6 bases). Trimming took off 6 bases at V and 0 bases at J, with 12 bases between the two ends. Germline values: CDR1 MNHEY, CDR2 SVGAGI. The CDR3 sequence is 15 residues long.

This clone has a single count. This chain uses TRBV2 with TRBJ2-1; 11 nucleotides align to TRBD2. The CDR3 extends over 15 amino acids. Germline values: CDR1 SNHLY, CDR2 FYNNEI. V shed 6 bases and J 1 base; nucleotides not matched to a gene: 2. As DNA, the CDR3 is TGTGCCAGCAGGGTAGCGGGGGGGTCCTACAATGAGCAGTTCTTC. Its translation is CASRVAGGSYNEQFF.

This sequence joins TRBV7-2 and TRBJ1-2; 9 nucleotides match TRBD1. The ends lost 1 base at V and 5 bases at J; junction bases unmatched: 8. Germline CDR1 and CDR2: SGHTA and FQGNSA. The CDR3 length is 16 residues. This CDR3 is CASSLVIQGARYGYTF. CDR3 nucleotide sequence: TGTGCCAGCAGCTTAGTAATACAGGGGGCGAGGTATGGCTACACCTTC.

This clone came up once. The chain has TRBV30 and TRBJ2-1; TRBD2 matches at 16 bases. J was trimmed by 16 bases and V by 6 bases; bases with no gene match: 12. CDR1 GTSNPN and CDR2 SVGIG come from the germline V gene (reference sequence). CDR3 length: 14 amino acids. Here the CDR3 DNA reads TGTGCCTGCCCCGGGACTAGCGGGGGGGCCTATTTATTCTTC. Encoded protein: CACPGTSGGAYLFF.

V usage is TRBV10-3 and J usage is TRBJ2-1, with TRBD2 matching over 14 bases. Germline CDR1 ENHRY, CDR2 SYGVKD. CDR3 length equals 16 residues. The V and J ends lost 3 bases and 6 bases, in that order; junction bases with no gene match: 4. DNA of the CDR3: TGTGCCATCAGTGATTCGACTAGCGGGGGGGCCAATGAGCAGTTCTTC. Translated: CAISDSTSGGANEQFF.

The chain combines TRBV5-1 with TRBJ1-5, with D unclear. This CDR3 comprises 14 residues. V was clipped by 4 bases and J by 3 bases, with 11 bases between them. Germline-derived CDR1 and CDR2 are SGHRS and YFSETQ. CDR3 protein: CASSTDPANQPQHF. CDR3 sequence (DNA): TGCGCCAGCAGCACGGACCCGGCCAATCAGCCCCAGCATTTT.

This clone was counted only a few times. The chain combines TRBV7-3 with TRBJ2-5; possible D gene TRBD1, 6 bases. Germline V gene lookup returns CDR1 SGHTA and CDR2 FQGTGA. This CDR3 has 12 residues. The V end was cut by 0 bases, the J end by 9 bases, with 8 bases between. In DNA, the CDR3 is TGTGCCAGCAGCTTAACTCAGGGGCCCCAGTACTTC. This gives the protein CASSLTQGPQYF.

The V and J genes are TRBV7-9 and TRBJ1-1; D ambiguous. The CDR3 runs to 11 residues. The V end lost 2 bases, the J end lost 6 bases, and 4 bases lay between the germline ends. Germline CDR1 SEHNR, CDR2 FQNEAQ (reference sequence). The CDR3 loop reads CASSLLSEAFF. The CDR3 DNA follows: TGTGCCAGCAGCTTACTTTCTGAAGCTTTCTTT.